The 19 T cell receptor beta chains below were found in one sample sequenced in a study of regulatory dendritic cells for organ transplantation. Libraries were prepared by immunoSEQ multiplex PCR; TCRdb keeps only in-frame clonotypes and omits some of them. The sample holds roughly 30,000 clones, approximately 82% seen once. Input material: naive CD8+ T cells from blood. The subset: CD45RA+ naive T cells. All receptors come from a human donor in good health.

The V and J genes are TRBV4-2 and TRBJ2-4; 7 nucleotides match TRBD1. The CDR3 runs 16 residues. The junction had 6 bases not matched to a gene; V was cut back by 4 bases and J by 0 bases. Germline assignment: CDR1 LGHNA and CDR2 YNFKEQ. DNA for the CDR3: TGTGCCAGCAGCCCCCGGGACAGACTAGCCAAAAACATTCAGTACTTC. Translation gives CASSPRDRLAKNIQYF.

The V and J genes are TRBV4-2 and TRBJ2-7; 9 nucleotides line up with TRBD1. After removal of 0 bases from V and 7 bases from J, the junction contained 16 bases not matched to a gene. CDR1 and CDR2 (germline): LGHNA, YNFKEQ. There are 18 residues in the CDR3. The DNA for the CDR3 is TGTGCCAGCAGCCAAGAGATCCTAGACCGGGACAGGGTGTGGGAGCAGTACTTC. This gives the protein CASSQEILDRDRVWEQYF.

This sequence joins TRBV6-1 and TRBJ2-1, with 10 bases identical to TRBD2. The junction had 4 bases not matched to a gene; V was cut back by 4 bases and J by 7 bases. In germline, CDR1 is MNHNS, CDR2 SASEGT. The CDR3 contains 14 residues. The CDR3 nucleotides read TGTGCCAGCAGTGCGCCGGGACTAGCGAATGAGCAGTTCTTC. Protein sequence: CASSAPGLANEQFF.

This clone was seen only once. The CDR3 protein is CASSLTPMNTEAFF. The CDR3 bases are TGTGCCAGCAGCCTGACTCCCATGAACACTGAAGCTTTCTTT. This chain joins TRBV4-2 and TRBJ1-1; D remains ambiguous. The CDR3 runs 14 residues. Germline-derived CDR1 and CDR2 are LGHNA and YNFKEQ. The V and J ends lost 4 bases and 0 bases respectively, with 9 bases between them.

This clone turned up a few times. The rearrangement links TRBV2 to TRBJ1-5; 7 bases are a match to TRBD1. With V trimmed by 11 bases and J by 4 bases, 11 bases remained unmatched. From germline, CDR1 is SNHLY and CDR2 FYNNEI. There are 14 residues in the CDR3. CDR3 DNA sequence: TGTGCCCCCTTCTACAGGGGTGGAAATCAGCCCCAGCATTTT. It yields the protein CAPFYRGGNQPQHF.

CDR3 DNA: TGTGCCAGCAGTGAAATCAGGTTCTACGAGCAGTACTTC. Translation: CASSEIRFYEQYF. The gene calls are TRBV6-1 and TRBJ2-7; D is undetermined. Germline V gives CDR1 MNHNS, CDR2 SASEGT. The CDR3 spans 13 residues. Trimming pared 2 bases from V and 3 bases from J, leaving 8 bases between.

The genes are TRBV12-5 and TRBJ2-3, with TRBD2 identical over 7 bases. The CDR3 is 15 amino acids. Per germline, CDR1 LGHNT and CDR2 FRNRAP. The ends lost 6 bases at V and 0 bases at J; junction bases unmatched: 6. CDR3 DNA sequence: TGTGCTAGTGGATGGACTAGTGGGAGCACAGATACGCAGTATTTT. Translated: CASGWTSGSTDTQYF. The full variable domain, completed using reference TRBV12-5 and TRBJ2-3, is DARVTQTPRHKVTEMGQEVTMRCQPILGHNTVFWYRQTMMQGLELLAYFRNRAPLDDSGMPKDRFSAEMPDATLATLKIQPSEPRDSAVYFCASGWTSGSTDTQYFGPGTRLTVL.

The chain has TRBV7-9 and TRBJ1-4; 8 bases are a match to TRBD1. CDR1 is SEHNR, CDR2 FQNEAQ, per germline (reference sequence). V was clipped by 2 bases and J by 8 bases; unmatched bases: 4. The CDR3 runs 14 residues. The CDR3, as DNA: TGTGCCAGCAGCTTACCAGGGGGCTGGGAAAAACTGTTTTTT. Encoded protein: CASSLPGGWEKLFF.

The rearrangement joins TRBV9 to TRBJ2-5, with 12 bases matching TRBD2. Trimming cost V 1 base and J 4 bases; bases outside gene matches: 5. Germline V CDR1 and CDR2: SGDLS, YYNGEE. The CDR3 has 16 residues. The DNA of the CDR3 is TGTGCCAGCAGCGTACCAGCTAGCGGGGGGGCAGAGACCCAGTACTTC. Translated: CASSVPASGGAETQYF.

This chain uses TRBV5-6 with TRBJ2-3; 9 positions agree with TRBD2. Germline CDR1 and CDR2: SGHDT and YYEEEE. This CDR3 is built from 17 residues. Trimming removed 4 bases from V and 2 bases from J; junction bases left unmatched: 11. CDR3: CASSVWRSGGITDTQYF. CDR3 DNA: TGTGCCAGCAGCGTATGGCGGAGCGGGGGGATCACAGATACGCAGTATTTT.

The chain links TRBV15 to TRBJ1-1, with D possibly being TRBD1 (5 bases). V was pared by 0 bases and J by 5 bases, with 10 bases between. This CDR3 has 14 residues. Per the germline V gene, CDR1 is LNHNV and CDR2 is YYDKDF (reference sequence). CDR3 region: CATSREFGGTEAFF. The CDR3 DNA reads TGTGCCACCAGCAGAGAATTCGGGGGTACTGAAGCTTTCTTT.

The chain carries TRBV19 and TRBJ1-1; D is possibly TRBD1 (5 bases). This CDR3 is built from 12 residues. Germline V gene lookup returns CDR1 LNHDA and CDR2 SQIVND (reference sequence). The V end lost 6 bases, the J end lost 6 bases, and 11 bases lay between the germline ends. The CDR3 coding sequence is TGTGCCAGTAGCGACAGACCCGCTGAAGCTTTCTTT. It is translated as CASSDRPAEAFF.

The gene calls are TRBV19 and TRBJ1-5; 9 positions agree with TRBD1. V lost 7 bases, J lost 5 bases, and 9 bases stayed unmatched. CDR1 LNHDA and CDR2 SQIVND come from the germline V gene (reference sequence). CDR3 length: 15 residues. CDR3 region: CASTPGQGRDQPQHF. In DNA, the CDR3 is TGTGCCAGTACCCCGGGACAGGGACGCGATCAGCCCCAGCATTTT. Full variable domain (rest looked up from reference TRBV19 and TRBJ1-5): DGGITQSPKYLFRKEGQNVTLSCEQNLNHDAMYWYRQDPGQGLRLIYYSQIVNDFQKGDIAEGYSVSREKKESFPLTVTSAQKNPTAFYLCASTPGQGRDQPQHFGDGTRLSIL.

The CDR3 reads CASSLDVQGGEQYF. In DNA form, the CDR3 reads TGTGCCAGCAGCTTAGACGTGCAGGGAGGGGAGCAGTACTTC. The chain joins TRBV7-9 to TRBJ2-7; 7 bases are shared with TRBD2. The germline gives CDR1 SEHNR, CDR2 FQNEAQ (reference sequence). The CDR3 has 14 amino acids. The V and J ends lost 1 base and 7 bases, in that order; junction bases with no gene match: 7.

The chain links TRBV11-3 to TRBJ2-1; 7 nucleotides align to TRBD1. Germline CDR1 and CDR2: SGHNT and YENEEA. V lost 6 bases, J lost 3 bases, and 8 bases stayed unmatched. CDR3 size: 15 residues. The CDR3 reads CASRLRDSVYNEQFF. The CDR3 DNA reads TGTGCCAGCAGACTGAGGGACAGTGTCTACAATGAGCAGTTCTTC.

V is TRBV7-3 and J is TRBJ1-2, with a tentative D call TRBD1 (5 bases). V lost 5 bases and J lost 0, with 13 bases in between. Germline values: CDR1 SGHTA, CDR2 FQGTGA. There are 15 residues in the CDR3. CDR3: CASSASGGANYGYTF. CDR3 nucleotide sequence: TGTGCCAGCAGCGCCAGCGGGGGAGCTAACTATGGCTACACCTTC.

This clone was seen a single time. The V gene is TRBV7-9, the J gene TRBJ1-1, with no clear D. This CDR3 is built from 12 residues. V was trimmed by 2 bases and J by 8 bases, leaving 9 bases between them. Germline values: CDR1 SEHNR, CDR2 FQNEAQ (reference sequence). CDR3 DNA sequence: TGTGCCAGCAGCTTACCGACATTCGAAGCTTTCTTT. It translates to CASSLPTFEAFF.

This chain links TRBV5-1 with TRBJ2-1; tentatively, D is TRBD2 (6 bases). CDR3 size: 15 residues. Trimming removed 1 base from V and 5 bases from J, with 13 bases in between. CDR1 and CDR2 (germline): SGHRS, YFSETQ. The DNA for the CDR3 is TGCGCCAGCAGCTTGCGGTCAGGCGGGGACAATGAGCAGTTCTTC. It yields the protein CASSLRSGGDNEQFF.

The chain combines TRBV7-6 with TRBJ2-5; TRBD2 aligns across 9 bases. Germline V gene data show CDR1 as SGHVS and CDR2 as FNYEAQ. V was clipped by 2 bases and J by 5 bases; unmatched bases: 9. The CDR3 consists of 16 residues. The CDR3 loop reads CASSLLGGGAAETQYF. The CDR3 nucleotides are TGTGCCAGCAGCTTACTCGGCGGGGGGGCCGCGGAGACCCAGTACTTC.